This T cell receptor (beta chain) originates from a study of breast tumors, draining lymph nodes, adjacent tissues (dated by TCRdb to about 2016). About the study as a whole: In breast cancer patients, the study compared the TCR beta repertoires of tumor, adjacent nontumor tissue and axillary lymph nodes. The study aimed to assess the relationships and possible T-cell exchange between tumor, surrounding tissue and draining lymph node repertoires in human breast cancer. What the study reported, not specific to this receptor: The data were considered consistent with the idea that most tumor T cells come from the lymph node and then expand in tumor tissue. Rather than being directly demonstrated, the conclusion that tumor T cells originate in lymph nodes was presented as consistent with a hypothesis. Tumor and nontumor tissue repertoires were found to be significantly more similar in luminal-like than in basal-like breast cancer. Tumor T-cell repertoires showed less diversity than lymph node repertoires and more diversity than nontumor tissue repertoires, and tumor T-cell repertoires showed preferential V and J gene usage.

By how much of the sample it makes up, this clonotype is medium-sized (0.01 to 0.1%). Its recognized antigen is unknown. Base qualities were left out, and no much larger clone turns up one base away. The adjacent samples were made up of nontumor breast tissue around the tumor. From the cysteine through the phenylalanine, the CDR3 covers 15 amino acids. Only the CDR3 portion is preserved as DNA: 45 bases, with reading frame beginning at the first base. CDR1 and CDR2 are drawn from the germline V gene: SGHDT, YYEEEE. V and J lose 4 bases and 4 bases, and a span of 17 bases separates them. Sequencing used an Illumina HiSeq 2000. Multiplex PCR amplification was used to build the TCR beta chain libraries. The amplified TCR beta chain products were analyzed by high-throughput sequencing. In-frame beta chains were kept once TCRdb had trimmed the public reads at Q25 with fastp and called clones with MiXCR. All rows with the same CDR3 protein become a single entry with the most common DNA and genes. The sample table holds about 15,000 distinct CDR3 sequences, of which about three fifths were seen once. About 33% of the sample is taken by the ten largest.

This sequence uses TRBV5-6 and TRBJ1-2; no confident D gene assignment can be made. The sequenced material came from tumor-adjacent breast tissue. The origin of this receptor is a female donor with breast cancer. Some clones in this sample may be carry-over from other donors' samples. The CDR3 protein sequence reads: CASSKAAGDTYGYTF. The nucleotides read TGTGCCAGCAGCAAAGCAGCAGGAGACACCTATGGCTACACCTTC.